One and the same sample provided the 13 T cell receptor beta chains below, sequenced in a study of cytomegalovirus exposure and HLA in healthy donors. Both 60 Vbeta primers and 13 Jbeta primers went into the PCR. Here immunoSEQ multiplex PCR was the method, and the copy in TCRdb shows in-frame clones only, minus some. In the table there are about 190,000 clones, around 86% of which are singletons. Sequenced sample: PBMCs. These TCRs come from a man in his forties or fifties in good health and CMV-seropositive.

This chain uses TRBV7-6 with TRBJ1-1; 8 nucleotides match TRBD1. CDR1 and CDR2 (germline): SGHVS, FNYEAQ. Trimming cost V 4 bases and J 6 bases; bases outside gene matches: 16. The CDR3 covers 17 residues. The CDR3 loop is CASSSLSGTGLGAEAFF. CDR3 sequence (DNA): TGTGCCAGCAGCTCCCTCTCCGGGACAGGTTTAGGGGCTGAAGCTTTCTTT.

There are a few counts of this clone. The rearrangement uses TRBV9 and TRBJ2-2, with TRBD1 matching 7 bases. J lost 4 bases, V lost 1 base, and 7 bases had no gene match. Germline-derived CDR1 and CDR2 are SGDLS and YYNGEE. This CDR3 has 16 residues. CDR3 nucleotides: TGTGCCAGCAGCGTACAATGGGGACAGCTCACCGGGGAGCTGTTTTTT. Its translation: CASSVQWGQLTGELFF. Full variable domain (remainder filled in from reference TRBV9 and TRBJ2-2): DSGVTQTPKHLITATGQRVTLRCSPRSGDLSVYWYQQSLDQGLQFLIQYYNGEERAKGNILERFSAQQFPDLHSELNLSSLELGDSALYFCASSVQWGQLTGELFFGEGSRLTVL.

This clone appeared a single time. The chain combines TRBV7-9 with TRBJ1-1; tentative D call: TRBD1 (5 bases). The CDR3 length is 16 residues. Germline V gene lookup returns CDR1 SEHNR and CDR2 FQNEAQ (reference sequence). Trimming pared 0 bases from V and 6 bases from J, leaving 17 bases between. The CDR3 DNA reads TGTGCCAGCAGCTTAGCCATCCCGGCCAGGGAAGCTGAAGCTTTCTTT. This encodes CASSLAIPAREAEAFF.

The J gene is TRBJ2-5, the V gene TRBV4-1, with 7 bases matching TRBD2. This CDR3 contains 14 residues. Trimming cost V 2 bases and J 4 bases; bases outside gene matches: 4. CDR1 MGHRA and CDR2 YSYEKL come from the germline V gene. In DNA, the CDR3 is TGCGCCAGCAGCCAAAGTGGACTAGTAGAGACCCAGTACTTC. Protein: CASSQSGLVETQYF.

The genes are TRBV5-4 and TRBJ2-1; 15 bases align to TRBD2. Germline CDR1 is SGHNT and CDR2 is YYREEE (reference sequence). The CDR3 consists of 19 residues. Trimming at V came to 0 bases and at J to 7 bases, leaving 11 bases not matched to a gene. The CDR3 region has the DNA TGTGCCAGCAGCTTGGGGGGACTAGCGGGGGGCCGTTTGGGGAATGAGCAGTTCTTC. Its protein is CASSLGGLAGGRLGNEQFF.

V is TRBV6-5 and J is TRBJ2-4, with a weak D call TRBD1 (5 bases). The CDR3 totals 16 residues. Germline CDR1 MNHEY, CDR2 SVGAGI. V dropped 2 bases and J dropped 0 bases, with 11 bases sitting between them. The CDR3, as DNA: TGTGCCAGCAGTTACCCCAGGGTTCTAGCCAAAAACATTCAGTACTTC. Encoded protein: CASSYPRVLAKNIQYF.

The J gene is TRBJ1-3, the V gene TRBV28; tentatively, D is TRBD1 (5 bases). Trimming removed 8 bases at V and 4 bases at J, with 15 bases between. There are 14 residues in the CDR3. The V gene's germline CDR1 is MDHEN and CDR2 SYDVKM. The CDR3 spells CASGPWGVGNTIYF. CDR3 nucleotide sequence: TGTGCCAGCGGACCTTGGGGGGTCGGAAACACCATATATTTT.

The V call is TRBV9, the J call TRBJ2-7, with 8 bases fitting TRBD2. Looked up from germline, CDR1 is SGDLS and CDR2 is YYNGEE. J was trimmed by 4 bases and V by 3 bases; bases with no gene match: 3. This CDR3 contains 13 residues. DNA for the CDR3: TGTGCCAGCAGCGACGGACTAGCATACGAGCAGTACTTC. Protein product: CASSDGLAYEQYF.

This chain uses TRBV5-6 with TRBJ1-2; D is ambiguous. The V end was cut by 0 bases, the J end by 4 bases, with 7 bases between. This CDR3 has 13 amino acids. CDR1 is SGHDT and CDR2 is YYEEEE in the germline V gene. CDR3 nucleotides: TGTGCCAGCAGCTTGGCGGGAACCTATGGCTACACCTTC. It codes for CASSLAGTYGYTF.

The V and J genes are TRBV7-2 and TRBJ1-4; D might be TRBD1 (6 bases). Trimming pared 5 bases from V and 8 bases from J, leaving 15 bases between. CDR1 and CDR2 (germline): SGHTA, FQGNSA. The CDR3 consists of 14 residues. CDR3 loop: CASSKQGSGEKLFF. As DNA, the CDR3 is TGTGCCAGCAGCAAACAGGGCAGTGGCGAAAAACTGTTTTTT.

This chain links TRBV19 with TRBJ1-1; D may be TRBD1 (5 bases). This CDR3 spans 12 amino acids. Germline values: CDR1 LNHDA, CDR2 SQIVND (reference sequence). Trimming shortened V by 11 bases and J by 5 bases, and 15 bases separated the two germline ends. CDR3 loop: CAVPSGGTEAFF. The CDR3, as DNA: TGTGCCGTCCCATCGGGGGGGACTGAAGCTTTCTTT.

V usage is TRBV7-3 and J usage is TRBJ2-7, with 8 bases matching TRBD2. This CDR3 is built from 14 residues. Trimming at V came to 5 bases and at J to 6 bases, leaving 9 bases not matched to a gene. Germline values: CDR1 SGHTA, CDR2 FQGTGA. The CDR3 here is CASSPGGKVVEQYF. The CDR3 DNA sequence: TGTGCCAGCAGCCCGGGGGGGAAGGTAGTCGAGCAGTACTTC.

The chain joins TRBV29-1 to TRBJ2-7; 8 bases are shared with TRBD1. The CDR3 contains 14 residues. Per germline, CDR1 SQVTM and CDR2 ANQGSEA. J was trimmed by 2 bases and V by 4 bases; bases with no gene match: 7. The CDR3 nucleotides are TGCAGCGTTGCAGCCAGGGGGCGAGCCTACGAGCAGTACTTC. It yields the protein CSVAARGRAYEQYF.